This T cell receptor beta chain was found in a study of a mutant IDH1 vaccine in newly diagnosed glioma. About the research overall: Radiotherapy alone preceded vaccination by 4-6 weeks; alternatively, vaccination started with temozolomide cycles. Treated individuals were around 62% male and approximately 38% female, averaging roughly 44 years of age. General study findings and limits: Among all patients, vaccine-induced immune responses occurred in roughly 95%.

Indicated time point: week 5, during vaccination. Each dose of the vaccine consisted of 300 ug of mutant IDH1 20-mer peptide, with topical imiquimod. The study enrolled donors with new WHO grade 3 or 4 IDH1-mutant, ATRX-lost astrocytomas. To note about this clone: Antigen unknown.

The CDR3 covers 13 residues. The germline V and J ends were trimmed by 0 bases and 5 bases, with 8 bases remaining between them. From germline, CDR1 is SGHKS and CDR2 YYEKEE (reference sequence). Sequenced by immunoSEQ multiplex PCR; TCRdb stores in-frame clones only, minus some. Of under 70,000 clones detected, roughly four fifths appear once; the ten largest clones hold 6.5% to 8.5%. The sequenced sample was PBMCs, obtained from a glioma patient whose treatment included an IDH1 peptide vaccine. This TCR was sampled from a woman between 45 and 60 years old with glioma. V is TRBV5-5 and J is TRBJ1-1; unclear D gene. The CDR3 nucleotides read TGTGCCAGCAGCTTGGGCGTGGGGACTGAAGCTTTCTTT. Translation gives CASSLGVGTEAFF. Combining the CDR3 with reference TRBV5-5 and TRBJ1-1 gives the whole variable domain DAGVTQSPTHLIKTRGQQVTLRCSPISGHKSVSWYQQVLGQGPQFIFQYYEKEERGRGNFPDRFSARQFPNYSSELNVNALLLGDSALYLCASSLGVGTEAFFGQGTRLTVV.